Sequencing of this TCR beta chain was carried out in a study of blood T cell repertoires in COVID-19. About the research overall: PBMCs, B-cell-depleted T cells, or T cells provided the cDNA or gDNA that made up the material.

Profiling relied on immunoSEQ multiplex PCR, and the TCRdb table lists in-frame clones only, not all of them. Among some 330,000 clones listed, approximately 89% were seen once. This CDR3 comprises 15 residues. V gave up 1 base and J gave up 1 base, with 10 bases separating them. The germline gives CDR1 SGHDN, CDR2 FVKESK. Patients in Seattle were enrolled during active infection, then followed longitudinally. The specimen sequenced was peripheral blood. This TCR was recovered from a woman aged 25 to 39 with COVID-19, enrolled during active disease. This sequence joins TRBV14 and TRBJ2-5, with a tentative D call TRBD1 (6 bases). The CDR3 is CASSQVQGGQETQYF. The CDR3 DNA is TGTGCCAGCAGCCAAGTCCAAGGGGGCCAAGAGACCCAGTACTTC.